These T cell receptor beta chains were read from a single sample in a study of long-term antiretroviral therapy in people with HIV. Profiling relied on immunoSEQ multiplex PCR, and the TCRdb table lists in-frame clones only, not all of them. The sample yields 29,000 or so clones, roughly 93% seen once. The input for sequencing was unsorted PBMCs, taken just over 7.2 years after starting antiretroviral therapy. The source of these receptors is a man between 50 and 59 years old with HIV. Both conserved end residues are part of each CDR3. The D gene is left open where the match is weak. For some rows the clone size is stated as once, few or many, or as a class when expanded; others skip it.

TRBD1	TRBV7-9	TRBJ1-6	NA	CASSLEAGQPSEAPLHF	TGTGCCAGCAGCTTGGAGGCGGGACAGCCTTCGGAAGCACCCCTCCACTTT
TRBD1	TRBV6-5	TRBJ1-4	NA	CASSRGQVNEKLFF	TGTGCCAGCAGCAGAGGACAGGTTAATGAAAAACTGTTTTTT
TRBD2	TRBV2	TRBJ2-1	NA	CASRAGGGAVDNEQFF	TGTGCCAGCCGTGCTGGCGGGGGGGCCGTAGACAATGAGCAGTTCTTC
NA	TRBV9	TRBJ2-6	NA	CASSVVGRSGANVLTF	TGTGCCAGCAGCGTGGTGGGGCGATCTGGGGCCAACGTCCTGACTTTC
TRBD2	TRBV27	TRBJ2-7	NA	CASSPQVMASGYEQYF	TGTGCCAGCAGCCCCCAGGTCATGGCTAGCGGGTACGAGCAGTACTTC
NA	TRBV4-2	TRBJ2-7	NA	CASSQAPGVSYEQYF	TGTGCCAGCAGCCAAGCCCCAGGGGTCTCCTACGAGCAGTACTTC
NA	TRBV12-5	TRBJ1-5	NA	CASDLSDSYSNQPQHF	TGTGCTAGTGATCTCTCTGACAGCTATAGCAATCAGCCCCAGCATTTT
NA	TRBV28	TRBJ2-2	NA	CASSLTGELFF	TGTGCCAGCAGTTTAACCGGGGAGCTGTTTTTT
TRBD1	TRBV9	TRBJ1-5	NA	CASSAGQDSNQPQHF	TGTGCCAGCAGCGCGGGACAGGATAGCAATCAGCCCCAGCATTTT
NA	TRBV11-2	TRBJ1-4	NA	CASSPIRVATNEKLFF	TGTGCCAGCAGCCCAATAAGGGTTGCAACTAATGAAAAACTGTTTTTT
NA	TRBV28	TRBJ2-6	once	CASSSQDFSGANVLTF	TGTGCCAGCAGTTCACAGGATTTCTCTGGGGCCAACGTCCTGACTTTC
TRBD2	TRBV19	TRBJ2-2	NA	CASSPGTSGNTGELFF	TGTGCCAGTAGCCCAGGGACTAGCGGGAACACCGGGGAGCTGTTTTTT
TRBD2	TRBV4-3	TRBJ2-1	NA	CASSQEFSGVSYNEQFF	TGCGCCAGCAGCCAAGAGTTCAGCGGGGTTTCCTACAATGAGCAGTTCTTC
NA	TRBV2	TRBJ1-1	NA	CASSDSNRNTEAFF	TGTGCCAGCAGTGATTCTAACAGGAACACTGAAGCTTTCTTT
TRBD1	TRBV12-5	TRBJ2-7	NA	CASGLGDRGYHEQYF	TGTGCTAGTGGTTTGGGGGACAGGGGATACCACGAGCAGTACTTC
NA	TRBV14	TRBJ2-7	NA	CASSQGPASGQYF	TGTGCCAGCAGCCAAGGGCCAGCGAGTGGGCAGTACTTC
NA	TRBV25-1	TRBJ1-1	NA	CASSNGLGTEAFF	TGTGCCAGCAGTAATGGGTTGGGGACTGAAGCTTTCTTT
TRBD2	TRBV9	TRBJ2-3	NA	CASSEGGGAGTDTQYF	TGTGCCAGCAGCGAAGGCGGGGGGGCCGGCACAGATACGCAGTATTTT
NA	TRBV30	TRBJ2-2	NA	CAWSVKGGPGELFF	TGTGCCTGGAGTGTAAAGGGGGGGCCCGGGGAGCTGTTTTTT
NA	TRBV5-1	TRBJ1-4	NA	CASSPDEDYEKLFF	TGCGCCAGCAGCCCGGATGAGGACTATGAAAAACTGTTTTTT
NA	TRBV6-1	TRBJ1-2	NA	CASSEAWTANYGYTF	TGTGCCAGCAGTGAAGCTTGGACGGCTAACTATGGCTACACCTTC
TRBD1	TRBV19	TRBJ1-1	NA	CASGTGDLNTEAFF	TGTGCCAGCGGGACAGGGGACCTCAACACTGAAGCTTTCTTT
NA	TRBV5-4	TRBJ2-7	NA	CASREYTGTTYEQYF	TGTGCCAGCCGCGAATATACCGGGACAACCTACGAGCAGTACTTC
NA	TRBV9	TRBJ2-2	NA	CASSTGRLNTGELFF	TGTGCCAGCAGCACCGGACGGCTGAACACCGGGGAGCTGTTTTTT
NA	TRBV7-9	TRBJ1-3	NA	CASSQNPGNTIYF	TGTGCCAGCAGCCAAAACCCGGGAAACACCATATATTTT
TRBD2	TRBV5-1	TRBJ2-1	NA	CASSPRGTSGGSYNEQFF	TGCGCCAGCAGCCCAAGGGGGACTAGCGGGGGAAGCTACAATGAGCAGTTCTTC
NA	TRBV2	TRBJ2-1	NA	CASSEWQASSYNEQFF	TGTGCCAGCAGTGAATGGCAGGCGAGCTCCTACAATGAGCAGTTCTTC
NA	TRBV6-5	TRBJ2-5	NA	CASSLSGTQETQYF	TGTGCCAGCAGTCTAAGCGGTACTCAAGAGACCCAGTACTTC
NA	TRBV30	TRBJ2-4	NA	CAWSVGGMAKNIQYF	TGTGCCTGGAGTGTTGGGGGAATGGCCAAAAACATTCAGTACTTC
NA	TRBV6-1	TRBJ2-1	NA	CASEGRTGNEQFF	TGTGCCAGCGAGGGCAGGACCGGCAATGAGCAGTTCTTC
NA	TRBV30	TRBJ2-7	NA	CAWSKGGNYEQYF	TGTGCCTGGAGTAAGGGGGGTAACTACGAGCAGTACTTC
NA	TRBV18	TRBJ1-5	NA	CASSPTFNQPQHF	TGTGCCAGCTCACCAACGTTCAATCAGCCCCAGCATTTT
TRBD1	TRBV10-3	TRBJ1-6	NA	CAISETGESPLHF	TGTGCCATCAGTGAAACAGGGGAATCACCCCTCCACTTT
TRBD1	TRBV5-1	TRBJ2-5	NA	CASSLVPGGVETQYF	TGCGCCAGCAGCTTGGTGCCAGGGGGCGTAGAGACCCAGTACTTC
TRBD1	TRBV27	TRBJ2-4	NA	CASSFRVDRGRRESKNIQYF	TGTGCCAGCAGTTTCCGCGTTGACAGGGGGCGTAGAGAGTCCAAAAACATTCAGTACTTC
NA	TRBV15	TRBJ2-2	NA	CATSRGGGLSTGELFF	TGTGCCACCAGCAGAGGGGGGGGGCTTAGCACCGGGGAGCTGTTTTTT
NA	TRBV27	TRBJ1-2	NA	CASSSAGSRDGYTF	TGTGCCAGCAGTTCGGCAGGGTCTCGAGATGGCTACACCTTC
NA	TRBV6-5	TRBJ1-2	NA	CASSYLQGLTIPSYTF	TGTGCCAGCAGTTACTTACAGGGACTTACTATTCCGAGCTACACCTTC
NA	TRBV7-9	TRBJ1-4	NA	CASSFPSTTNEKLFF	TGTGCCAGCAGCTTCCCTTCTACAACTAATGAAAAACTGTTTTTT
NA	TRBV7-7	TRBJ2-2	NA	CASSPQGHGELFF	TGTGCCAGCAGCCCACAGGGCCACGGGGAGCTGTTTTTT
TRBD1	TRBV19	TRBJ1-4	NA	CASRLRGGGEKLFF	TGTGCCAGTAGGCTCCGAGGGGGCGGGGAAAAACTGTTTTTT
TRBD2	TRBV7-8	TRBJ2-1	NA	CASSSPGGGRHEQFF	TGTGCCAGCAGCTCCCCGGGCGGGGGGCGGCATGAGCAGTTCTTC
NA	TRBV5-4	TRBJ2-2	NA	CASSLSGVNTGELFF	TGTGCCAGCAGCTTATCGGGGGTGAATACCGGGGAGCTGTTTTTT
NA	TRBV14	TRBJ1-1	once	CASSRKGNTEAFF	TGTGCCAGCAGCCGGAAGGGGAACACTGAAGCTTTCTTT
NA	TRBV28	TRBJ1-2	NA	CASSLVKRDGYTF	TGTGCCAGCAGTTTAGTAAAGAGGGATGGCTACACCTTC
NA	TRBV19	TRBJ1-2	NA	CASNPGLNYGYTF	TGTGCCAGTAATCCCGGCCTTAACTATGGCTACACCTTC
NA	TRBV7-3	TRBJ1-2	NA	CASSLTPPGGADYGYTF	TGTGCCAGCAGCTTAACCCCCCCTGGGGGGGCTGACTATGGCTACACCTTC
NA	TRBV30	TRBJ1-1	NA	CAWKGVLTEAFF	TGTGCCTGGAAAGGGGTTTTGACTGAAGCTTTCTTT
NA	TRBV5-5	TRBJ1-1	once	CASSLAGNTEAFF	TGTGCCAGCAGCTTGGCTGGGAACACTGAAGCTTTCTTT
TRBD1	TRBV9	TRBJ2-2	NA	CASSVGSRTGGANTGELFF	TGTGCCAGCAGCGTAGGTTCGAGGACAGGGGGCGCGAACACCGGGGAGCTGTTTTTT
TRBD1	TRBV10-3	TRBJ1-1	NA	CAITTGASTEAFF	TGTGCCATAACTACAGGGGCGAGTACTGAAGCTTTCTTT
NA	TRBV5-4	TRBJ2-3	NA	CASSSGAERVQDTQYF	TGTGCCAGCAGCTCCGGGGCTGAGAGGGTCCAAGATACGCAGTATTTT
NA	TRBV6-4	TRBJ2-6	once	CASSEGAGANVLTF	TGTGCCAGCAGTGAGGGGGCTGGGGCCAACGTCCTGACTTTC
TRBD1	TRBV19	TRBJ2-1	NA	CASSKQGADEQFF	TGTGCCAGTAGTAAGCAGGGGGCGGATGAGCAGTTCTTC
TRBD1	TRBV11-2	TRBJ2-6	once	CASSETTGLSGANVLTF	TGTGCCAGCAGCGAAACGACAGGGCTCTCTGGGGCCAACGTCCTGACTTTC
TRBD2	TRBV7-9	TRBJ2-7	NA	CASSSTSGGTLRLEQYF	TGTGCCAGCAGCTCGACTAGCGGAGGAACCCTACGATTGGAGCAGTACTTC
NA	TRBV5-1	TRBJ1-5	few	CASSLEGDSNQPQHF	TGCGCCAGCAGCTTGGAGGGGGACAGCAATCAGCCCCAGCATTTT
TRBD1	TRBV4-2	TRBJ2-5	NA	CASSQDRSQGAGTQYF	TGTGCCAGCAGCCAAGATCGGAGTCAGGGGGCCGGGACCCAGTACTTC
NA	TRBV5-1	TRBJ2-7	once	CASSLRDGDYEQYF	TGCGCCAGCAGCCTCCGGGACGGTGACTACGAGCAGTACTTC
NA	TRBV7-2	TRBJ1-2	NA	CASSFKGPGKGYTF	TGTGCCAGCAGCTTTAAGGGACCCGGGAAAGGCTACACCTTC